Following are 17 T cell receptor beta chains from one sample sequenced in a study of blood T cell repertoires in COVID-19. Measured with immunoSEQ multiplex PCR; TCRdb has only the in-frame clones, and not every one. The data show about 160,000 clones, 92% seen once. Sample: peripheral blood. The receptor set was obtained from a man aged 25 to 40 with COVID-19, enrolled during active disease.

This chain links TRBV30 with TRBJ2-1; D is ambiguous. The V and J ends lost 5 bases and 2 bases respectively, with 13 bases between them. The germline gives CDR1 GTSNPN, CDR2 SVGIG (reference sequence). The CDR3 spans 14 residues. CDR3 coding DNA: TGTGCCTGGGGGCTTTCGAGGACCTACAATGAGCAGTTCTTC. This codes for CAWGLSRTYNEQFF.

The rearrangement uses TRBV27 and TRBJ1-1; the D gene is possibly TRBD1 (5 bases). The CDR3 contains 15 residues. Trimming shortened V by 1 base and J by 5 bases, and 14 bases separated the two germline ends. In germline, CDR1 is MNHEY, CDR2 SMNVEV (reference sequence). For the CDR3, the DNA is TGTGCCAGCAGTTTATTCTTCGGGGGTCGGACTGAAGCTTTCTTT. Its translation is CASSLFFGGRTEAFF.

This chain links TRBV19 with TRBJ1-1, with a weak D call TRBD1 (6 bases). The CDR3 has 13 residues. V gave up 1 base and J gave up 6 bases, with 9 bases separating them. The germline CDR1 and CDR2 sequences are LNHDA and SQIVND (reference sequence). This chain's CDR3 is CASSIVGGSEAFF. As DNA, the CDR3 is TGTGCCAGTAGTATAGTAGGGGGATCTGAAGCTTTCTTT.

The chain couples TRBV5-4 to TRBJ2-7, with 8 positions matching TRBD2. V gave up 5 bases and J gave up 0 bases; unmatched junction bases: 4. CDR1 and CDR2 (germline): SGHNT, YYREEE (reference sequence). The CDR3 has 14 amino acids. CDR3 bases: TGTGCCAGCAGTAATAGCGGGACCTCCTACGAGCAGTACTTC. Amino acid sequence: CASSNSGTSYEQYF. Full variable domain (outside the CDR3, taken from reference TRBV5-4 and TRBJ2-7): ETGVTQSPTHLIKTRGQQVTLRCSSQSGHNTVSWYQQALGQGPQFIFQYYREEENGRGNFPPRFSGLQFPNYSSELNVNALELDDSALYLCASSNSGTSYEQYFGPGTRLTVT.

The chain recombines TRBV6-5 with TRBJ1-1; a possible D gene is TRBD1 (5 bases). The V gene's germline CDR1 is MNHEY and CDR2 SVGAGI. Trimming removed 4 bases from V and 3 bases from J, with 12 bases in between. The CDR3 contains 14 residues. CDR3 amino acids: CASSSGGEDTEAFF. The CDR3 nucleotides read TGTGCCAGCAGTTCGGGGGGGGAGGACACTGAAGCTTTCTTT.

This clone was observed once. The genes are TRBV6-5 and TRBJ1-6; 7 positions agree with TRBD1. This CDR3 contains 13 residues. Germline CDR1 reads MNHEY; CDR2 reads SVGAGI. J lost 16 bases, V lost 3 bases, and 9 bases had no gene match. CDR3 in amino acids: CASSYSPPGQLHF. In DNA form, the CDR3 reads TGTGCCAGCAGTTATTCCCCTCCGGGACAGCTCCACTTT.

Remarks on this clone: The junction and the germline gene differ at one end; a read error may be behind it. The chain couples TRBV7-9 to TRBJ1-2, with D possibly being TRBD1 (5 bases). There are 9 residues in the CDR3. The V gene's germline CDR1 is SEHNR and CDR2 FQNEAQ (reference sequence). The DNA for the CDR3 is TGTGCCAGCAGCTCCGGACACTCCTTC. As protein: CASSSGHSF.

The V and J genes are TRBV7-2 and TRBJ1-5; tentative D call: TRBD1 (5 bases). With 5 bases removed from V and 7 bases from J, the gap between germline ends came to 18 bases. This CDR3 comprises 15 residues. CDR1 and CDR2 from the germline V gene are SGHTA and FQGNSA. CDR3 nucleotide sequence: TGTGCCAGCAGCGATACCCCGCAGGGTTGGCAGCCCCAGCATTTT. Translating gives CASSDTPQGWQPQHF.

This chain uses TRBV5-4 with TRBJ2-2, with 8 positions matching TRBD2. Germline values: CDR1 SGHNT, CDR2 YYREEE (reference sequence). With 2 bases clipped from V and 4 bases from J, the junction kept 4 bases outside the gene matches. CDR3 length: 15 residues. This CDR3 is CASSFSSGFTGELFF. DNA of the CDR3: TGTGCCAGCAGCTTTTCTAGCGGGTTCACCGGGGAGCTGTTTTTT.

J is TRBJ2-3 and V is TRBV6-5; D is ambiguous. There are 12 residues in the CDR3. Germline CDR1 MNHEY, CDR2 SVGAGI. The V gene lost 7 bases and the J gene lost 2 bases, with 7 bases spanning the gap. CDR3 nucleotide sequence: TGTGCCAGCACCCGGGTCACAGATACGCAGTATTTT. Translating gives CASTRVTDTQYF.

The chain uses TRBV19 and TRBJ1-1; 8 bases align to TRBD1. There are 14 residues in the CDR3. V lost 7 bases to trimming and J lost 6 bases; unmatched junction nucleotides: 10. Germline loops: CDR1 LNHDA, CDR2 SQIVND (reference sequence). This CDR3 reads CASTFQGAGAEAFF. The CDR3 DNA is TGTGCCAGTACCTTCCAGGGGGCCGGGGCTGAAGCTTTCTTT.

CDR3 nucleotide sequence: TGTGCCACCAGTGACTCGAGGGGGATCACTGAAGCTTTCTTT. It encodes CATSDSRGITEAFF. The chain links TRBV24-1 to TRBJ1-1; a possible D gene is TRBD1 (6 bases). The V end lost 4 bases, the J end lost 4 bases, and 12 bases lay between the germline ends. Germline-derived CDR1 and CDR2 are KGHDR and SFDVKD. This CDR3 is 14 amino acids long.

The sample holds one count of this clone. The chain couples TRBV29-1 to TRBJ1-2, with 10 positions matching TRBD1. Germline V lookup: CDR1 SQVTM, CDR2 ANQGSEA. The CDR3 is made up of 13 amino acids. Unmatched junction bases numbered 5, after V lost 6 bases and J lost 4 bases. CDR3 amino acids: CSVTGGNSYGYTF. In DNA, the CDR3 is TGCAGCGTGACAGGGGGCAATAGCTATGGCTACACCTTC.

This chain uses TRBV11-2 with TRBJ1-4; weak D call: TRBD1 (6 bases). V lost 1 base to trimming and J lost 0 bases, with 9 bases between them. In germline, CDR1 is SGHAT, CDR2 FQNNGV. The CDR3 is made up of 16 amino acids. CDR3 residues: CASSLVGGATNEKLFF. CDR3 DNA sequence: TGTGCCAGCAGCTTAGTAGGGGGGGCAACTAATGAAAAACTGTTTTTT.

The J gene is TRBJ2-1, the V gene TRBV15; 9 positions match TRBD1. The CDR3 sequence is 14 residues long. Germline CDR1 LNHNV, CDR2 YYDKDF (reference sequence). V lost 3 bases, J lost 4 bases, and 1 base stayed unmatched. CDR3 nucleotides: TGTGCCACCAGCAGGGACAGGGGATACAATGAGCAGTTCTTC. This gives the protein CATSRDRGYNEQFF. Full variable domain (outside the CDR3, taken from reference TRBV15 and TRBJ2-1): DAMVIQNPRYQVTQFGKPVTLSCSQTLNHNVMYWYQQKSSQAPKLLFHYYDKDFNNEADTPDNFQSRRPNTSFCFLDIRSPGLGDTAMYLCATSRDRGYNEQFFGPGTRLTVL.

The chain employs TRBV12-5 and TRBJ2-7; D may be TRBD1 (7 bases). Trimming took 4 bases from V and 3 from J, leaving 19 bases between them. In germline, CDR1 is LGHNT, CDR2 FRNRAP. This CDR3 is 16 amino acids long. The CDR3 is CASGSLSRGTYYEQYF. The DNA for the CDR3 is TGTGCTAGTGGTTCCCTGTCCAGGGGGACTTACTACGAGCAGTACTTC.

This chain joins TRBV7-9 and TRBJ2-4; 8 bases map to TRBD1. The CDR3 has 18 amino acids. J was trimmed by 8 bases and V by 0 bases; bases with no gene match: 15. CDR1 is SEHNR, CDR2 FQNEAQ, per germline (reference sequence). In DNA, the CDR3 is TGTGCCAGCAGCTTAGCGTTGACAGGGGAGCAAAAAAGGGACATTCAGTACTTC. Its translation is CASSLALTGEQKRDIQYF.